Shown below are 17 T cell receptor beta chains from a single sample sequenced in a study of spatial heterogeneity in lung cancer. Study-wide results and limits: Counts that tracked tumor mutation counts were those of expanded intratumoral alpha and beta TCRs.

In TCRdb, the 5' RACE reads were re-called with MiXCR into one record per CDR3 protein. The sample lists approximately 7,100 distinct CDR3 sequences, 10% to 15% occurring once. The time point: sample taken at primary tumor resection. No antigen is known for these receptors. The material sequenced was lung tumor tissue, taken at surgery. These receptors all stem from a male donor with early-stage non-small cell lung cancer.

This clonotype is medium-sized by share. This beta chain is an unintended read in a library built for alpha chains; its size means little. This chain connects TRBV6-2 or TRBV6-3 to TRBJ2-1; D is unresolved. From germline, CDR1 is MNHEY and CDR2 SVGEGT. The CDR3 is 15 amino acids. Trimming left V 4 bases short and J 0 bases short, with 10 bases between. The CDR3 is CASSWADVSYNEQFF. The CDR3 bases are TGTGCCAGCAGTTGGGCGGACGTCTCCTACAATGAGCAGTTCTTC.

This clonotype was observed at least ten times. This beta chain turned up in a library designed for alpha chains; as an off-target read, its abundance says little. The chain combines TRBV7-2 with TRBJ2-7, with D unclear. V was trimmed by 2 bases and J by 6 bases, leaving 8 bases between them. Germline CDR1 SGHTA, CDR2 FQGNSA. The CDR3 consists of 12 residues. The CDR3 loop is CASSLKFSEQYF. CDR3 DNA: TGTGCCAGCAGCTTAAAATTTAGCGAGCAGTACTTC.

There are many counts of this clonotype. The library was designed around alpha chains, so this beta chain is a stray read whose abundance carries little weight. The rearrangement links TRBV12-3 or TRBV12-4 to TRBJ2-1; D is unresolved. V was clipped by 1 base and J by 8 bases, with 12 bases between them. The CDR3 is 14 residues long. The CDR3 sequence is CASSLVAPEDEQFF. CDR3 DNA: TGTGCCAGCAGTTTAGTGGCGCCCGAGGATGAGCAGTTCTTC.

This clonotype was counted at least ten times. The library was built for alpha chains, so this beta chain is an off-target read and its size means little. CDR3 sequence: CASSQGGSYYEQYF. The CDR3 region has the DNA TGCGCCAGCAGCCAAGGAGGGTCTTACTACGAGCAGTACTTC. The chain couples TRBV4-1 to TRBJ2-7; D perhaps matches TRBD2 (5 bases). The germline V gene encodes CDR1 MGHRA and CDR2 YSYEKL. The V and J ends lost 1 base and 3 bases respectively, with 10 bases between them. The CDR3 is 14 residues long.

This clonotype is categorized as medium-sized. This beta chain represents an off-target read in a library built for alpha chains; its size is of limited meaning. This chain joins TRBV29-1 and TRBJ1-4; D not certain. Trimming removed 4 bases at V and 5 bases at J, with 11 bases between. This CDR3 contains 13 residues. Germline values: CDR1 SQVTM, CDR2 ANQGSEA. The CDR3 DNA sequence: TGCAGCGTTGCCGAGTCACGGAATGAAAAACTGTTTTTT. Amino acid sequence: CSVAESRNEKLFF.

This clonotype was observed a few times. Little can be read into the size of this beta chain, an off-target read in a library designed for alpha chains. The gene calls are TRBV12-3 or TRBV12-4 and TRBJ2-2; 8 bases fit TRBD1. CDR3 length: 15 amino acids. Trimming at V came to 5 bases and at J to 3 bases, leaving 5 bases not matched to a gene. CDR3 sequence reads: CASSAGTGYTGELFF. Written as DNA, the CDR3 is TGTGCCAGCAGTGCCGGGACAGGATACACCGGGGAGCTGTTTTTT.

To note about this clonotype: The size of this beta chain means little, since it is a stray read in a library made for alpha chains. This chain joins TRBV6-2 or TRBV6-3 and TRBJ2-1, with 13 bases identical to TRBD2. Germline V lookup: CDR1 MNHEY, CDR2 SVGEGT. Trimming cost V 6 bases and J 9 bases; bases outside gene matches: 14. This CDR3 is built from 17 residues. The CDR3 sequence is CASSTDDRLAGGIEQFF. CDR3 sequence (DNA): TGTGCCAGCAGCACAGATGACAGACTAGCGGGAGGAATTGAGCAGTTCTTC.

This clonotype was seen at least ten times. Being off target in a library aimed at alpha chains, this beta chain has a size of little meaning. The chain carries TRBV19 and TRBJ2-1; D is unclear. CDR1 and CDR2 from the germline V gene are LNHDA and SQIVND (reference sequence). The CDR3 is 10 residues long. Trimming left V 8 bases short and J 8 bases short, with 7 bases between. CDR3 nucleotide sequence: TGTGCCAGTGGTGGGTATGAGCAGTTCTTC. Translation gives CASGGYEQFF. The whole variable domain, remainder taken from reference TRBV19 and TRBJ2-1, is DGGITQSPKYLFRKEGQNVTLSCEQNLNHDAMYWYRQDPGQGLRLIYYSQIVNDFQKGDIAEGYSVSREKKESFPLTVTSAQKNPTAFYLCASGGYEQFFGPGTRLTVL.

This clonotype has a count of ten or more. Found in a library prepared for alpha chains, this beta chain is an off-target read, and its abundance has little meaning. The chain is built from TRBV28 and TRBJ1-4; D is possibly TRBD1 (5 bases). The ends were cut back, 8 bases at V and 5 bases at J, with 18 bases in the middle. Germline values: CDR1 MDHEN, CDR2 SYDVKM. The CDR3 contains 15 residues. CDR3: CASQTSGHLNEKLFF. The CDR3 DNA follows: TGTGCCAGCCAAACATCTGGACATCTAAATGAAAAACTGTTTTTT.

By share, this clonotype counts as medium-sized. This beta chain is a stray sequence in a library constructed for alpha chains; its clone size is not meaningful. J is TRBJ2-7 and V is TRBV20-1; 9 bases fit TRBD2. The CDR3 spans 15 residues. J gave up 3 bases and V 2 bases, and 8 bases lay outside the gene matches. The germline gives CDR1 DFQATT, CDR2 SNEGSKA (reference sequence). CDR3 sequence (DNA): TGCAGTGCTAGACCAGGGACTAGCCCCTTCTACGAGCAGTACTTC. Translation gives CSARPGTSPFYEQYF.

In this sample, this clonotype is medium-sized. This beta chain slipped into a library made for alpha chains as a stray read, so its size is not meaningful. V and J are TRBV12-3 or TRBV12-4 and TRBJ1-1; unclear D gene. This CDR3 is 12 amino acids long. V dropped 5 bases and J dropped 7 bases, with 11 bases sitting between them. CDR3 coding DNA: TGTGCCAGCAGTCCTATCACGAGTGAAGCTTTCTTT. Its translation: CASSPITSEAFF.

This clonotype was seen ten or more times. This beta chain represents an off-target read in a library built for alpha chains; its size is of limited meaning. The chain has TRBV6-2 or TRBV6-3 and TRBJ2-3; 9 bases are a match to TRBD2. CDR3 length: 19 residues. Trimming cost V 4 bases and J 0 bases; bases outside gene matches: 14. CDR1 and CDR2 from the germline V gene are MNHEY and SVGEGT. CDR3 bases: TGTGCCAGCAGTTCCCACTCCGCAATAGCGGGAGAAAGCACAGATACGCAGTATTTT. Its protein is CASSSHSAIAGESTDTQYF.

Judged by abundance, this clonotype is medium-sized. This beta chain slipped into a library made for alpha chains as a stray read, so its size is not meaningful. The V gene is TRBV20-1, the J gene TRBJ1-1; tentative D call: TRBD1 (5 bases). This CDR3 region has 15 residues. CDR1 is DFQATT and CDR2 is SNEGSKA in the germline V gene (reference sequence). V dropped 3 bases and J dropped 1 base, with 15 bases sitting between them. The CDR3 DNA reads TGCAGTGCTAGTTGGGAGGCCAGGGCGAACACTGAAGCTTTCTTT. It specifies CSASWEARANTEAFF.

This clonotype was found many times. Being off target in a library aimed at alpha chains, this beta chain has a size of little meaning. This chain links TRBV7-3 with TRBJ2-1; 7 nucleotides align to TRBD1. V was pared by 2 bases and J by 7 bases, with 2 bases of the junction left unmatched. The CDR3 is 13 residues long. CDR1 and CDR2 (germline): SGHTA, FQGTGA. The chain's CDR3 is CASSLYRGNEQFF. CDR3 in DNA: TGTGCCAGCAGCTTATACAGGGGAAATGAGCAGTTCTTC.

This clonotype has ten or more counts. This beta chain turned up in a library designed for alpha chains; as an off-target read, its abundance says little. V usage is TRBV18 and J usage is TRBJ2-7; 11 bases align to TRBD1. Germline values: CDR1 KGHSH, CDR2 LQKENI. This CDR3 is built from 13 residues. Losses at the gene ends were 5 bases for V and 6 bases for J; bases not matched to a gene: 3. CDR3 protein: CASSRGTGGEQYF. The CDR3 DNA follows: TGTGCCAGCTCAAGAGGGACAGGGGGCGAGCAGTACTTC.

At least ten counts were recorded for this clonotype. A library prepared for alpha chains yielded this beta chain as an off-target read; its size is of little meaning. CDR3 nucleotide sequence: TGTGCCAGCAGCATCGGGTTGAAAAACATTCAGTACTTC. Translating it yields CASSIGLKNIQYF. The chain couples TRBV11-2 to TRBJ2-4; no clear D gene. CDR1 is SGHAT and CDR2 is FQNNGV in the germline V gene. V was cut by 5 bases and J by 4 bases, with 9 bases left in between. This CDR3 has 13 amino acids.

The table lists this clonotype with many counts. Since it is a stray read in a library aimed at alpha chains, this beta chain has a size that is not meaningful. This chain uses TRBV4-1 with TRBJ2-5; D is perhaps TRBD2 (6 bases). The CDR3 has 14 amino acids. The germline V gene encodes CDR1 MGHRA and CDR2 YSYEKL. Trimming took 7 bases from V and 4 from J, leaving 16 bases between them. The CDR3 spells CASKSFVGGETQYF. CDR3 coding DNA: TGCGCCAGCAAATCATTCGTGGGGGGAGAGACCCAGTACTTC.